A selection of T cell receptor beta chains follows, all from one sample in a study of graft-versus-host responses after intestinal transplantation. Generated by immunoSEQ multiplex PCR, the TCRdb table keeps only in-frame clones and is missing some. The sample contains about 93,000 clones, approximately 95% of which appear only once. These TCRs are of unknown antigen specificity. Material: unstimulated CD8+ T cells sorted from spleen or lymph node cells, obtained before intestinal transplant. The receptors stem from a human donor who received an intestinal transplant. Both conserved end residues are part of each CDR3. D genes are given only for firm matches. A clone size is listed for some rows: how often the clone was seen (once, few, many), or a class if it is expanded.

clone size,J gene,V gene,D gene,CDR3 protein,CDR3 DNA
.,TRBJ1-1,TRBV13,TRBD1,CASQAGTGALNTEAFF,TGTGCCAGCCAGGCCGGGACAGGGGCTCTGAACACTGAAGCTTTCTTT
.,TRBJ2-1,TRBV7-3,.,CASSLGGAGNSYNEQFF,TGTGCCAGCAGCCTAGGAGGGGCGGGGAACTCCTACAATGAGCAGTTCTTC
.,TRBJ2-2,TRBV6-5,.,CASTTPGTGELFF,TGTGCCAGCACCACCCCAGGGACCGGGGAGCTGTTTTTT
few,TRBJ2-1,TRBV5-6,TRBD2,CASSRVTSGTYNEQFF,TGTGCCAGCAGCCGGGTGACTAGCGGGACATACAATGAGCAGTTCTTC
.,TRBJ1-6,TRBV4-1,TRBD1,CASSHSGTGNSPLHF,TGCGCCAGCAGCCACTCCGGGACAGGAAATTCACCCCTCCACTTT
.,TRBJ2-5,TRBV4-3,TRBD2,CASSQDEFVTSGGQETQYF,TGCGCCAGCAGCCAAGATGAGTTCGTAACTAGCGGGGGACAAGAGACCCAGTACTTC
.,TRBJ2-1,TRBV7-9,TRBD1,CASSPQGVPNNEQFF,TGTGCCAGCAGCCCGCAGGGGGTTCCCAACAATGAGCAGTTCTTC
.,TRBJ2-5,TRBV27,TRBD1,CASSPGQGFLPSQETQYF,TGTGCCAGCAGTCCGGGACAGGGCTTCTTGCCGTCCCAAGAGACCCAGTACTTC
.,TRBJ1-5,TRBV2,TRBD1,CASSGDDRGNQPQHF,TGTGCCAGCAGTGGCGACGACAGGGGGAATCAGCCCCAGCATTTT
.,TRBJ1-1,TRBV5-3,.,CARSLGTDAGNTEAFF,TGTGCCAGAAGCTTGGGGACAGACGCTGGGAACACTGAAGCTTTCTTT
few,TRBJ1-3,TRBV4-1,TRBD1,CASSLQGTVGGNTIYF,TGCGCCAGCAGCCTTCAAGGGACAGTAGGTGGAAACACCATATATTTT
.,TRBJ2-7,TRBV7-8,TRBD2,CASSLVGSGGFSSYEQYF,TGTGCCAGCAGCTTAGTAGGTAGCGGGGGGTTCAGCTCCTACGAGCAGTACTTC
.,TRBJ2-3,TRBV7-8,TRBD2,CASSLEAGLGTDTQYF,TGTGCCAGCAGCTTAGAAGCGGGGTTGGGTACAGATACGCAGTATTTT
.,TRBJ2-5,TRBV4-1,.,CASSHSYLTTTQETQYF,TGCGCCAGCAGCCACAGTTACTTGACTACGACCCAAGAGACCCAGTACTTC
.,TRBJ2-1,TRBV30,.,CAWDDKSSYNGQFF,TGCGCCTGGGACGACAAGAGCTCCTACAATGGGCAGTTCTTC
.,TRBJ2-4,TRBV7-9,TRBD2,CASSPHSGGALAKNIQYF,TGTGCCAGCAGCCCTCATAGCGGGGGGGCTCTAGCCAAAAACATTCAGTACTTC
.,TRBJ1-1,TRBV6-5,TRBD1,CASSAGGFTEAFF,TGTGCCAGCAGTGCAGGGGGCTTCACTGAAGCTTTCTTT
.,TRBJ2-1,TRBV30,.,CAWSEQGWEQFF,TGTGCCTGGAGCGAACAGGGCTGGGAGCAGTTCTTC
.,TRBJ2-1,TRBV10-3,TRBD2,CAISGSSGSSYNEQFF,TGTGCCATCAGTGGAAGTAGCGGGAGCTCCTACAATGAGCAGTTCTTC
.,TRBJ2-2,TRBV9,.,CASSPGVTGELFF,TGTGCCAGCAGTCCAGGTGTCACCGGGGAGCTGTTTTTT
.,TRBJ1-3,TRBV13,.,CASSAGSTGNTIYF,TGTGCCAGCAGCGCGGGGTCTACTGGAAACACCATATATTTT
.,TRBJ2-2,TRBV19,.,CASSIGGGGHTGELFF,TGTGCCAGTAGTATAGGGGGTGGCGGGCACACCGGGGAGCTGTTTTTT
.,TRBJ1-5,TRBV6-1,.,CASSEATGANNQPQHF,TGTGCCAGCAGTGAAGCGACTGGAGCTAATAATCAGCCCCAGCATTTT
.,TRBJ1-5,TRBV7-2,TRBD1,CASSQTGVVRGNQPQHF,TGTGCCAGCAGCCAGACAGGGGTTGTACGGGGCAATCAGCCCCAGCATTTT
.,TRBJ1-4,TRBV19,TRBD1,CASSTSGQGMEKLFF,TGTGCCAGTAGTACCTCGGGACAGGGGATGGAAAAACTGTTTTTT
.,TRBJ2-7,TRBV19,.,CASSIDLGADPLYEQYF,TGTGCCAGTAGTATAGATCTGGGGGCCGACCCCCTCTACGAGCAGTACTTC
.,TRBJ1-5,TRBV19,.,CASSSRVGQPQHF,TGTGCCAGTAGTAGCAGGGTTGGACAGCCCCAGCATTTT
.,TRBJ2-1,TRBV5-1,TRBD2,CASSSTGGPNEQFF,TGCGCCAGCAGCTCAACGGGGGGGCCCAATGAGCAGTTCTTC
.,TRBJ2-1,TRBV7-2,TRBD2,CASSQRGLAGSPLAWEQFF,TGTGCCAGCAGCCAGCGCGGACTAGCGGGAAGCCCGTTGGCGTGGGAGCAGTTCTTC
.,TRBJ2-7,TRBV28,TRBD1,CASLRIGQGASEQYF,TGTGCCAGCCTACGGATAGGACAGGGTGCGAGCGAGCAGTACTTC
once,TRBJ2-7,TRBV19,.,CASSLTGSYEQYF,TGTGCCAGTAGCCTGACAGGTTCCTACGAGCAGTACTTC
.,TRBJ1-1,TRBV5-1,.,CASSLEQMGDEAFF,TGCGCCAGCAGCTTGGAACAGATGGGTGATGAAGCTTTCTTT
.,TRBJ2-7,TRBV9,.,CASSVGGWRDTYEQYF,TGTGCCAGCAGCGTAGGTGGCTGGCGGGATACCTACGAGCAGTACTTC
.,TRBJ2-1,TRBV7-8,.,CASSLVVSGSYNEQFF,TGTGCCAGCAGCTTAGTCGTGAGCGGGTCCTACAATGAGCAGTTCTTC
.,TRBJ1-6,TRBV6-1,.,CASSEPYYSSPLHF,TGTGCCAGCAGTGAACCGTATTATTCCTCACCCCTCCACTTT
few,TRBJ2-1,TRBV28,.,CASRSLRALHEQFF,TGTGCCAGCAGATCACTCCGAGCTCTACATGAGCAGTTCTTC
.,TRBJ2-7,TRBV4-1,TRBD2,CASSQEDPPGLAGDEQYF,TGCGCCAGCAGCCAAGAAGACCCCCCGGGACTAGCGGGAGACGAGCAGTACTTC
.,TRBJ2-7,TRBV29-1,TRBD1,CSVEPDRVESYEQYF,TGCAGCGTTGAACCCGACAGGGTCGAGTCCTACGAGCAGTACTTC
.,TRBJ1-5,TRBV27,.,CASSFSSENQPQHF,TGTGCCAGCAGTTTTAGTTCCGAGAATCAGCCCCAGCATTTT
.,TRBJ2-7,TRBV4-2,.,CASSPPDRSYEQYF,TGTGCCAGCAGCCCGCCCGACAGATCCTACGAGCAGTACTTC
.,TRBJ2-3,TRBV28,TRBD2,CASSFTSGTTDTQYF,TGTGCCAGCAGTTTTACTAGCGGGACAACAGATACGCAGTATTTT
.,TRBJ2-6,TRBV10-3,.,CAISDPDRQVRDSGANVLTF,TGTGCCATCAGTGACCCCGATAGACAGGTGAGGGACTCTGGGGCCAACGTCCTGACTTTC
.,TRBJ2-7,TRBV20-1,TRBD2,CSAGLALEQYF,TGCAGTGCGGGACTAGCACTCGAGCAGTACTTC
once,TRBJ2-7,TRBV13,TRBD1,CASSPLGQGANEQYF,TGTGCCAGCAGCCCATTGGGACAGGGGGCCAACGAGCAGTACTTC
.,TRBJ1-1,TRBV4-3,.,CASSDPQGNTEAFF,TGCGCCAGCAGCGATCCTCAGGGGAACACTGAAGCTTTCTTT
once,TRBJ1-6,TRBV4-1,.,CASSPPTFGNSPLHF,TGCGCCAGCAGCCCCCCGACTTTCGGTAATTCACCCCTCCACTTT